This TCR beta chain was identified in a study of tumor-infiltrating lymphocytes in localized non-small cell lung cancer. Findings and caveats of the study: Higher tumor T cell infiltration than in uninvolved lung was supported by TCRbeta sequencing.

The repertoire was sequenced with immunoSEQ multiplex PCR; TCRdb's copy has only in-frame clones and lacks some. The table includes about 7,100 clones, more than 70% detected once. The CDR3 covers 13 residues. Germline values: CDR1 MNHEY, CDR2 SVGAGI. Deletions cut 6 bases from V and 1 base from J, with 9 bases between. This clone has more than one count but fewer than ten. Its antigen is unidentified. The clonotype comes from a human donor with non-small cell lung cancer. This chain connects TRBV6-5 to TRBJ1-1; a weak D match, TRBD1 (5 bases). The specimen sequenced was uninvolved lung tissue not adjacent to the tumor. The CDR3 sequence is CASSRDENTEAFF. CDR3 sequence (DNA): TGTGCCAGCAGCAGGGACGAGAACACTGAAGCTTTCTTT.